This T cell receptor beta chain emerged from a study of OX40 agonist ivuxolimab in advanced cancers. The study's findings and limits: Among some nonresponders, normalized T-cell clonal expansion was also low. CD8+ T cells showed, on average, more clonal expansion than CD4+ cells.

Data came from immunoSEQ multiplex PCR; TCRdb stores just in-frame clones and leaves some out. The sample has more than 45,000 clones, around 82% seen once. Regarding this clone: Its target is not known.

Prior autoimmune disease or systemic immunosuppression barred patients. V was shortened by 4 bases and J by 7 bases, with 14 bases between the two germline ends. The germline V gene has CDR1 LNHDA and CDR2 SQIVND (reference sequence). This CDR3 has 14 residues. This TCR derives from an adult with an advanced solid tumor such as melanoma, head and neck, liver or kidney cancer. V and J are TRBV19 and TRBJ2-1, with D perhaps TRBD1 (6 bases). Source: CD4+ or CD8+ T cells sorted from blood, taken in a trial of the OX40 agonist ivuxolimab. The CDR3 DNA is TGTGCCAGTAGTAACCCCGGGACAAGGAATGAGCAGTTCTTC. It encodes CASSNPGTRNEQFF.